This TCR beta chain was identified in a study of blood T cell repertoires in COVID-19. Overall study: Samples representing acute and convalescent COVID-19 were sourced from the United States, Italy and Spain.

The CDR3 loop spans 16 amino acids. The V gene end was trimmed by 0 bases and the J gene end by 5 bases; junction bases not matched to a gene: 4. Germline CDR1 is KGHSH and CDR2 is LQKENI. Generated by immunoSEQ multiplex PCR, the TCRdb table keeps only in-frame clones and is missing some. The repertoire holds a few hundred thousand clones, with 87% as singletons. The receptor's source is a young man with active or convalescent COVID-19. The sequenced material came from peripheral blood. V gene TRBV18 combines with J gene TRBJ2-1, with 10 bases identical to TRBD2. CDR3 sequence: CASSPPGLATDNEQFF. CDR3 nucleotides: TGTGCCAGCTCACCACCGGGACTAGCGACAGACAATGAGCAGTTCTTC.